This T cell receptor (beta chain) was recovered during a study of tumour-infiltrating T cells in Burkitt lymphoma. Trimming at V came to 3 bases and at J to 3 bases, leaving 2 bases not matched to a gene. There are 14 residues in the CDR3. Per germline, CDR1 SGDLS and CDR2 YYNGEE. TCRdb's table, derived via immunoSEQ multiplex PCR, lists solely in-frame clones and lacks some. The sample carries thousands of clones, about 83% recorded once. The chain uses TRBV9 and TRBJ2-7, with 11 nucleotides matching TRBD2. Sequenced material: tumor tissue. The origin of this receptor is a human donor with diffuse large B-cell lymphoma. CDR3 nucleotide sequence: TGTGCCAGCAGCGCCGGGACTAGCGGCTACGAGCAGTACTTC. As protein: CASSAGTSGYEQYF.